This TCR beta chain came from a study of PD-1 blockade in classical Hodgkin lymphoma. General study results and limits: Repertoires differed for reasons still undefined, possibly disease activity or prior therapy. Compared with healthy donors, newly diagnosed patients reportedly showed lower baseline TCR diversity.

Time point denoted: newly diagnosed, previously untreated cHL patient sample. Newly diagnosed, untreated classical Hodgkin lymphoma PBMCs served as comparison. This clone was observed once. Antigen specificity is unknown. TCRdb keeps only in-frame clones here, not all; method: immunoSEQ multiplex PCR. The profile shows over 60,000 clones, roughly 93% of them singletons. In germline, CDR1 is SEHNR, CDR2 FQNEAQ (reference sequence). The CDR3 contains 15 residues. V lost 3 bases to trimming and J lost 6 bases, with 16 bases between them. This chain links TRBV7-9 with TRBJ2-3; D remains unclear. The sample taken for sequencing was peripheral blood mononuclear cells (PBMCs). This clonotype was sampled from a human donor with classical Hodgkin lymphoma. Written as DNA, the CDR3 is TGTGCCAGCAGCTTTTACCGGGCCCAGTGGGATACGCAGTATTTT. Its translation: CASSFYRAQWDTQYF.